The T cell receptor (beta chain) under discussion was sequenced for a study of T-cell reconstitution after alpha-beta-depleted transplantation in children. Trimming took 11 bases from V and 4 from J; bases not matched to a gene: 15. The CDR3 length is 16 residues. Unique molecular identifiers featured in how the TCRbeta library was prepared. Using its own MiXCR run on the PCR reads, TCRdb lists one record per CDR3 protein. The sample carries around 480,000 distinct CDR3 sequences, approximately 29% recorded once. The chain recombines TRBV12-3 or TRBV12-4 with TRBJ2-3; 10 bases fit TRBD2. The clonotype was recovered from a human donor who donated a stem cell graft to a child with aplastic anemia. Material: PBMCs from the stem cell graft donor, obtained from the stem cell graft. CDR3 region: CAAGASGSRGADTQYF. The CDR3 DNA is TGTGCCGCCGGAGCTAGCGGGAGTCGAGGTGCAGATACGCAGTATTTT.